Listed here are 11 T cell receptor beta chains from one sample, sequenced in a study of blood T cell repertoires in COVID-19. The method was immunoSEQ multiplex PCR; TCRdb's version includes in-frame clones alone and lacks a portion of them. The table records fewer than 450,000 clones, 88% of them present only once. Source material: PBMCs or T cells enriched from blood (not recorded which). These receptors originate from a woman aged 18-29 years who had recovered from COVID-19.

The chain carries TRBV27 and TRBJ1-1; tentative D call: TRBD1 (6 bases). The CDR3 contains 16 residues. Germline CDR1 MNHEY, CDR2 SMNVEV (reference sequence). Trimming shortened V by 2 bases and J by 0 bases, and 13 bases separated the two germline ends. CDR3 loop: CASSLIVQGLNTEAFF. CDR3 DNA: TGTGCCAGCAGTTTAATTGTTCAGGGGTTGAACACTGAAGCTTTCTTT.

The rearrangement joins TRBV9 to TRBJ2-2, with 7 positions matching TRBD2. The germline V gene has CDR1 SGDLS and CDR2 YYNGEE. The CDR3 consists of 16 residues. The V gene end was trimmed by 6 bases and the J gene end by 4 bases; junction bases not matched to a gene: 12. CDR3 protein: CASTHSGGSSTGELFF. For the CDR3, the DNA is TGTGCCAGCACCCACTCGGGAGGAAGCAGCACCGGGGAGCTGTTTTTT.

The chain links TRBV4-3 to TRBJ1-6; 10 nucleotides agree with TRBD1. Germline assignment: CDR1 LGHNA and CDR2 YSLEER. This CDR3 has 16 amino acids. Unmatched junction bases numbered 6, after V lost 4 bases and J lost 6 bases. CDR3 DNA: TGCGCCAGCAGCCGATCCGGGACAGGGGTTAATTCACCCCTCCACTTT. Protein sequence: CASSRSGTGVNSPLHF.

The CDR3 region has the DNA TGTGCCAGCAGCGTAGAGGCAGGGGGTACGCAGTATTTT. Residues: CASSVEAGGTQYF. This chain joins TRBV9 and TRBJ2-3, with 7 positions matching TRBD1. This CDR3 is 13 amino acids long. With 0 bases clipped from V and 8 bases from J, the junction kept 3 bases outside the gene matches. Germline lookup yields CDR1 SGDLS and CDR2 YYNGEE.

The genes are TRBV7-9 and TRBJ1-1; D is possibly TRBD1 (5 bases). CDR3 size: 15 residues. CDR1 and CDR2 (germline): SEHNR, FQNEAQ (reference sequence). Trimming stripped 5 bases from V and 1 base from J, with 14 bases between. CDR3 in DNA: TGTGCCAGCAGCCCTATGACAGAGACGAACACTGAAGCTTTCTTT. This sequence encodes CASSPMTETNTEAFF.

This chain connects TRBV15 to TRBJ1-6, with 9 bases lining up with TRBD1. Germline CDR1 is LNHNV and CDR2 is YYDKDF (reference sequence). J was trimmed by 7 bases and V by 3 bases; bases with no gene match: 4. CDR3 size: 15 residues. The CDR3 loop reads CATSRGDRENSPLHF. CDR3 nucleotide sequence: TGTGCCACCAGCAGGGGGGACAGGGAAAATTCACCCCTCCACTTT.

This chain uses TRBV5-6 with TRBJ1-3; TRBD1 agrees at 10 bases. J was trimmed by 8 bases and V by 3 bases; bases with no gene match: 2. CDR1 SGHDT and CDR2 YYEEEE come from the germline V gene. The CDR3 has 13 amino acids. Here the CDR3 reads CASSSGTGDTIYF. CDR3 DNA sequence: TGTGCCAGCAGCTCCGGGACAGGGGACACCATATATTTT.

The rearrangement uses TRBV25-1 and TRBJ2-3; 11 nucleotides agree with TRBD2. CDR3 size: 14 residues. V was clipped by 4 bases and J by 4 bases; unmatched bases: 1. Germline CDR1 MGHDK, CDR2 SYGVNS. The CDR3 region has the DNA TGTGCCAGCAGTGCTAGCGGGGGGCCAGATACGCAGTATTTT. It specifies CASSASGGPDTQYF.

The chain combines TRBV11-2 with TRBJ1-2; unclear D gene. CDR1 is SGHAT and CDR2 is FQNNGV in the germline V gene. The CDR3 has 13 residues. Trimming cost V 3 bases and J 8 bases, with 13 bases left between them. CDR3 amino acids: CASSFAPPEGYTF. CDR3 DNA: TGTGCCAGCAGCTTCGCGCCCCCCGAGGGCTACACCTTC.

The chain links TRBV6-5 to TRBJ2-3, with 7 bases matching TRBD2. V shed 4 bases, J shed 5 bases, and the junction held 9 bases outside the gene matches. Germline-derived CDR1 and CDR2 are MNHEY and SVGAGI. This CDR3 has 15 amino acids. CDR3 amino acids: CASSSRGRVKDTQYF. In DNA, the CDR3 is TGTGCCAGCAGTTCCCGGGGGAGGGTCAAAGATACGCAGTATTTT.

The chain joins TRBV6-5 to TRBJ2-7; possible D gene TRBD1, 5 bases. The CDR3 runs to 13 residues. V lost 8 bases and J lost 3, with 14 bases in between. In germline, CDR1 is MNHEY, CDR2 SVGAGI. In nucleotides, the CDR3 is TGTGCCAGCTTAATTGACAGAAACTACGAGCAGTACTTC. Protein product: CASLIDRNYEQYF.